Sequencing of this TCR beta chain was carried out in a study of shared clonotypes between healthy human individuals. Whole-study results and caveats: Estimated richness was generally greater in naive than memory subsets. Lower generation probabilities were found for non-shared clonotypes than for those shared by all four donors.

The CD8 memory sample joined CD45RO+ cells and CCR7-negative CD45RA+ cells. Points on this clone: Its target is unknown.

The method was immunoSEQ multiplex PCR; TCRdb's version includes in-frame clones alone and lacks a portion of them. This table holds 650,000 to 700,000 clones, about 90% found once. V was shortened by 6 bases and J by 3 bases, with 15 bases between the two germline ends. Germline values: CDR1 LNHDA, CDR2 SQIVND (reference sequence). This CDR3 is 14 amino acids long. This sequence originates from a young man in good health. Some clones in this sample may be carry-over from other donors' samples. The specimen sequenced was memory CD8+ T cells from PBMCs. Subset described: CD45RO+ cells pooled with CCR7-negative TemRA cells. The chain couples TRBV19 to TRBJ2-7; D gene ambiguous. CDR3 sequence: CASSERYRYYEQYF. CDR3 bases: TGTGCCAGTAGCGAGAGGTACAGATACTACGAGCAGTACTTC. Full variable domain (missing parts from reference TRBV19 and TRBJ2-7): DGGITQSPKYLFRKEGQNVTLSCEQNLNHDAMYWYRQDPGQGLRLIYYSQIVNDFQKGDIAEGYSVSREKKESFPLTVTSAQKNPTAFYLCASSERYRYYEQYFGPGTRLTVT.